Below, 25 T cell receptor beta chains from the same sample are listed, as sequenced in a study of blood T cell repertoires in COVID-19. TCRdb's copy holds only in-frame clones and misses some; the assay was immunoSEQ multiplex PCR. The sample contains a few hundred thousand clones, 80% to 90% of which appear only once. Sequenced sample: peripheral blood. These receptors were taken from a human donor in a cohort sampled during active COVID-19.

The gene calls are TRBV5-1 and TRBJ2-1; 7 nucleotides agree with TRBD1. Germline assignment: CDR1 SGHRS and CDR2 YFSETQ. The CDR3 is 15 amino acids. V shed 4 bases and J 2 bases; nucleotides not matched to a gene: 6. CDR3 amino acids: CASSPTGDTYNEQFF. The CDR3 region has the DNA TGCGCCAGCAGCCCAACAGGGGATACCTACAATGAGCAGTTCTTC.

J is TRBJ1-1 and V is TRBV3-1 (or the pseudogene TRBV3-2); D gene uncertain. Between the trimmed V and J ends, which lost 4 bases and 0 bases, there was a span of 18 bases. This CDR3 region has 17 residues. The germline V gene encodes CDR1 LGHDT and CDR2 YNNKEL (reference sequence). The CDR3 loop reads CASSLGRGWAMNTEAFF. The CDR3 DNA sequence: TGTGCCAGCAGCCTCGGAAGAGGGTGGGCAATGAACACTGAAGCTTTCTTT.

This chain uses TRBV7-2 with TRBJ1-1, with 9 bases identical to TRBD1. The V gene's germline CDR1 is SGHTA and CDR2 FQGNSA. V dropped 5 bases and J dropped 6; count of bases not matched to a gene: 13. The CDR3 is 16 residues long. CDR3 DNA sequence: TGTGCCAGCAGCCAAACAGGGGGCGCGGGTTATCCTGAAGCTTTCTTT. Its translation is CASSQTGGAGYPEAFF.

The CDR3, as DNA: TGTGCCACCAGTGATTTGAGCGGGAGCAAGGATGAGCAGTTCTTC. This sequence encodes CATSDLSGSKDEQFF. This chain uses TRBV24-1 with TRBJ2-1, with 8 positions matching TRBD2. Germline trimming cut 0 bases from V and 8 bases from J; bases unmatched to any gene: 5. The germline V gene encodes CDR1 KGHDR and CDR2 SFDVKD. CDR3 length: 15 residues.

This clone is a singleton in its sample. For the CDR3, the DNA is TGTGCCAGCAGCTTAGGTCCCGGGGGCAATCAGCCCCAGCATTTT. It encodes CASSLGPGGNQPQHF. The chain is built from TRBV7-2 and TRBJ1-5, with D unresolved. CDR1 is SGHTA and CDR2 is FQGNSA in the germline V gene. The CDR3 runs 15 residues. The V and J ends lost 1 base and 2 bases respectively, with 9 bases between them.

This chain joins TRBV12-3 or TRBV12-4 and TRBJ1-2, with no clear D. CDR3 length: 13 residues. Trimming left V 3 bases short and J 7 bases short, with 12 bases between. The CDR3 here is CASSFSGNSGYTF. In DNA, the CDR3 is TGTGCCAGCAGTTTTTCGGGGAACAGTGGCTACACCTTC.

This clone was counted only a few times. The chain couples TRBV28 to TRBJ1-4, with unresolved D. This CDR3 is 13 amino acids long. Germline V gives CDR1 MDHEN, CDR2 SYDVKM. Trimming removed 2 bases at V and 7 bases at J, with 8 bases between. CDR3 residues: CASSLSISEKLFF. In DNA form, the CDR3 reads TGTGCCAGCAGTTTAAGTATTAGTGAAAAACTGTTTTTT.

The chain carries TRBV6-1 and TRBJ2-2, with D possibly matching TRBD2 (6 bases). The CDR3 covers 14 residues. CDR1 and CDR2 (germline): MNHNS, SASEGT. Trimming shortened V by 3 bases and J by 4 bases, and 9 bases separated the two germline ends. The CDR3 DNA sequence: TGTGCCAGCAGTGACGGGAGAGTCACCGGGGAGCTGTTTTTT. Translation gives CASSDGRVTGELFF.

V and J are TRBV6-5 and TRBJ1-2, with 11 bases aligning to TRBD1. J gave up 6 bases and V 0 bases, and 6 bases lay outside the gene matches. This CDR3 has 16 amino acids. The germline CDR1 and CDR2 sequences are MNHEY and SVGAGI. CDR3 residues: CASSYSIGTGGNGYTF. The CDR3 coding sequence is TGTGCCAGCAGTTACTCTATAGGGACAGGGGGGAATGGCTACACCTTC.

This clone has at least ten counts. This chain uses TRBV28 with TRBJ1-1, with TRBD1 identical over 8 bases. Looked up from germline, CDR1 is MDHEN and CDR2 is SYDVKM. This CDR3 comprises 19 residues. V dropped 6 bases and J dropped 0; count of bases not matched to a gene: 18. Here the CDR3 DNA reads TGTGCCAGCAGCCCGTTTAAAGGGACAGGAGAGAAAATGAACACTGAAGCTTTCTTT. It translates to CASSPFKGTGEKMNTEAFF.

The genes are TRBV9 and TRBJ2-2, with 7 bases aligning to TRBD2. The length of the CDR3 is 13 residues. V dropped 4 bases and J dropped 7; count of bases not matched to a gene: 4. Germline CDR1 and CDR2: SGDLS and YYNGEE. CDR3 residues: CASSPRTSGELFF. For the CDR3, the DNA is TGTGCCAGCAGCCCAAGGACTAGCGGGGAGCTGTTTTTT.

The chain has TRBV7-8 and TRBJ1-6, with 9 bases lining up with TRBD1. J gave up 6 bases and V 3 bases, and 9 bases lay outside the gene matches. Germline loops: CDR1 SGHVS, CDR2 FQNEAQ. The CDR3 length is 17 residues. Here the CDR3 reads CASSFARGQGSNSPLHF. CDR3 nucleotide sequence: TGTGCCAGCAGCTTCGCTCGGGGACAGGGTAGTAATTCACCCCTCCACTTT.

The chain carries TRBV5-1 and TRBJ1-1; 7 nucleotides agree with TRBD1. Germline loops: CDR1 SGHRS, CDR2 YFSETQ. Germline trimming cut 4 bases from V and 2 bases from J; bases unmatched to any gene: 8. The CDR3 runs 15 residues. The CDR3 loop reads CASSRLRQGNTEAFF. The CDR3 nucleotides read TGCGCCAGCAGCCGCTTGAGACAGGGTAACACTGAAGCTTTCTTT.

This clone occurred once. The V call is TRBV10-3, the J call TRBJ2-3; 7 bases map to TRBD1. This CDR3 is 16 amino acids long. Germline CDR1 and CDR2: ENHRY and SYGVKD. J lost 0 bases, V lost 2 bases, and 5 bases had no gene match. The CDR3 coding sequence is TGTGCCATCAGTGAGCACCGGGACAGTAGCACAGATACGCAGTATTTT. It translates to CAISEHRDSSTDTQYF.

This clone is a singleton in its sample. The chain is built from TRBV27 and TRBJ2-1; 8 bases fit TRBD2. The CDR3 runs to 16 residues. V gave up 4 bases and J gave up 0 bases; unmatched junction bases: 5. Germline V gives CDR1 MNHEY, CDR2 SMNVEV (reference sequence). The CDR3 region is CASSSVAGSSYNEQFF. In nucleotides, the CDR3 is TGTGCCAGCAGTTCCGTAGCGGGAAGCTCCTACAATGAGCAGTTCTTC.

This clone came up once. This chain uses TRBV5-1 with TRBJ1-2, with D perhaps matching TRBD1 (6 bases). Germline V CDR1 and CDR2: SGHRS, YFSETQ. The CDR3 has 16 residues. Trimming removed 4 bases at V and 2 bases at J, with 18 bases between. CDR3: CASSPETGLRNYGYTF. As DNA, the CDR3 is TGCGCCAGCAGCCCGGAGACAGGATTAAGAAACTATGGCTACACCTTC.

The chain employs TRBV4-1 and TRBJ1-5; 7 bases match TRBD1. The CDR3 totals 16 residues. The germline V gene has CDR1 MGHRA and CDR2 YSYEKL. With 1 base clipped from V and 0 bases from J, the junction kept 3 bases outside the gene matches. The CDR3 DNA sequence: TGCGCCAGCAGCCAAGGGACAGGCCTTAGCAATCAGCCCCAGCATTTT. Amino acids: CASSQGTGLSNQPQHF.

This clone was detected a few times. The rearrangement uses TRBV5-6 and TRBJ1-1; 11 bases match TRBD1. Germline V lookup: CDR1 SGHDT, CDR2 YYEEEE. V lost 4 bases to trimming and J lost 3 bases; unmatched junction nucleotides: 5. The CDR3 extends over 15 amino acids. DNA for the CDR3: TGTGCCAGCAGCCTCGGGACAGGGGGATACACTGAAGCTTTCTTT. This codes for CASSLGTGGYTEAFF.

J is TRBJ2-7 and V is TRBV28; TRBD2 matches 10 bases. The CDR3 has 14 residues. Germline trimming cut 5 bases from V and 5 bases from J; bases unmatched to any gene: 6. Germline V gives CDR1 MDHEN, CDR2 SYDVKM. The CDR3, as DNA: TGTGCCAGCAGTCTAGCGGGAGTTTTCCACGAGCAGTACTTC. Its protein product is CASSLAGVFHEQYF.

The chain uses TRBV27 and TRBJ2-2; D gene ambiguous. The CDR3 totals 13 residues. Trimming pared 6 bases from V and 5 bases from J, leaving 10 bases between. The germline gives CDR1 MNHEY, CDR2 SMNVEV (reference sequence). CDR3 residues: CASSLFRTGELFF. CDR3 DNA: TGTGCCAGCAGCCTCTTCCGGACCGGGGAGCTGTTTTTT.

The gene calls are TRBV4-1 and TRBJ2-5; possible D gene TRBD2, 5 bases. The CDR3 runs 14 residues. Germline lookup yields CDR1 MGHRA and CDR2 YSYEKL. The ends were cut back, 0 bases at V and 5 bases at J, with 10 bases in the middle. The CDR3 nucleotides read TGCGCCAGCAGCCAAGAGATCACGGGGGAGACCCAGTACTTC. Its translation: CASSQEITGETQYF.

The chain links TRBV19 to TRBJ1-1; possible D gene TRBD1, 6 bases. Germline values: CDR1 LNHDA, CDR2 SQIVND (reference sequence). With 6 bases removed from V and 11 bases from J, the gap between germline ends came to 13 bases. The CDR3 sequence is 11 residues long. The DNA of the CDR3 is TGTGCCAGTAGGCACGCAGGGGAGGCTTTCTTT. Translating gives CASRHAGEAFF.

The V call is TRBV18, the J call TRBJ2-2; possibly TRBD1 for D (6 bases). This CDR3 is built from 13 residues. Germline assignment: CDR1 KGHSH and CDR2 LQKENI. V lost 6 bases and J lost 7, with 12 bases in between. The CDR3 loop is CASSADSFGELFF. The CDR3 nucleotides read TGTGCCAGCTCCGCGGACAGTTTCGGGGAGCTGTTTTTT.

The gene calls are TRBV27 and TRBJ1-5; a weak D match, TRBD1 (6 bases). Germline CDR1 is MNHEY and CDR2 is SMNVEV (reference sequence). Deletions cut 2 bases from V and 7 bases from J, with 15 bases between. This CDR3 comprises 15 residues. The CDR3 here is CASSLLRGGGQPQHF. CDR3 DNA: TGTGCCAGCAGTTTACTCAGGGGCGGCGGACAGCCCCAGCATTTT.

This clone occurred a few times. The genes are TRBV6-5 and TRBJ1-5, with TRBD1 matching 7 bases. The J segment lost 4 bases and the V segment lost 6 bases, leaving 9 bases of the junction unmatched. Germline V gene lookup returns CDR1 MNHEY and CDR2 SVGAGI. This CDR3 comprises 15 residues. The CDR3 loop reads CASRPDRAPNQPQHF. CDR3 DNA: TGTGCCAGCAGACCCGACAGGGCCCCGAATCAGCCCCAGCATTTT.